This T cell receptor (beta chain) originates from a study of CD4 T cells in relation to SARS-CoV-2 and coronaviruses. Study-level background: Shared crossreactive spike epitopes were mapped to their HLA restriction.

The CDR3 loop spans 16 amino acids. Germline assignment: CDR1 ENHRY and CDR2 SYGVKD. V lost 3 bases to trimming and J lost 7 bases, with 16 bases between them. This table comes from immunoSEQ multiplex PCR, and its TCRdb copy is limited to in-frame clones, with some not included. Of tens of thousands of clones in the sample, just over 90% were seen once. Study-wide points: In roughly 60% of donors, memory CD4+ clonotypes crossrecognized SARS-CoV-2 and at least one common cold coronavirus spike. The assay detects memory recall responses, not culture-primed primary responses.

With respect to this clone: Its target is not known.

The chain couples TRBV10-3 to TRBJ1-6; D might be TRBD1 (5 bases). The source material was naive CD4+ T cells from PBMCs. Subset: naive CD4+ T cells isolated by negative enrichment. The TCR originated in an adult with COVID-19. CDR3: CAISDQQAGPNSPLHF. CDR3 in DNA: TGTGCCATCAGTGACCAACAGGCGGGGCCAAATTCACCCCTCCACTTT.